This T cell receptor beta chain appears in the sequencing data of a study of blood T cell repertoires in COVID-19. Source study methods: Estimated nucleated cell counts came from reference gene primer amplification. Assay: immunoSEQ multiplex PCR; the TCRdb copy retains only in-frame clones and omits some. That table gives V, J and clone size, and the DNA gave D and trimming. The table shows approximately 440,000 clones, with around 90% occurring only once. Each participant's cohort was designated according to participant-reported clinical history. This CDR3 comprises 14 residues. Trimming cost V 4 bases and J 4 bases; bases outside gene matches: 3. Germline CDR1 reads SNHLY; CDR2 reads FYNNEI.

V is TRBV2 and J is TRBJ1-5; 8 bases are a match to TRBD1. This sequence was found in a woman aged 18-30 years who had recovered from COVID-19. The sequencing sample was made of PBMCs or T cells enriched from blood (not recorded which). In nucleotides, the CDR3 is TGTGCCAGCAGTGGACAGGGGAGGAATCAGCCCCAGCATTTT. It codes for CASSGQGRNQPQHF. The full variable domain, with the rest looked up from reference TRBV2 and TRBJ1-5, is EPEVTQTPSHQVTQMGQEVILRCVPISNHLYFYWYRQILGQKVEFLVSFYNNEISEKSEIFDDQFSVERPDGSNFTLKIRSTKLEDSAMYFCASSGQGRNQPQHFGDGTRLSIL.